One sample yielded the 15 T cell receptor beta chains listed below, sequenced in a study of cytomegalovirus exposure and HLA in healthy donors. Researchers ran the PCR with 60 Vbeta and 13 Jbeta primers. Method: immunoSEQ multiplex PCR; TCRdb's copy keeps in-frame clones and lacks some. The ten top clones account for 0.75% to 1%, within a sample of about 140,000 clones. Sequencing was done on a sample of PBMCs. Every receptor here comes from a male donor in good health and CMV-seronegative.

This chain joins TRBV5-4 and TRBJ2-7; 7 bases match TRBD1. Trimming cost V 4 bases and J 2 bases; bases outside gene matches: 9. The CDR3 contains 15 residues. CDR1 and CDR2 from the germline V gene are SGHNT and YYREEE (reference sequence). The CDR3 DNA sequence: TGTGCCAGCAGCGCGGCCGGGACAGAGCCCTACGAGCAGTACTTC. Translated: CASSAAGTEPYEQYF.

CDR3 region: CASSVGGGSGNTIYF. Here the CDR3 DNA reads TGTGCCAGCAGCGTAGGGGGAGGCTCTGGAAACACCATATATTTT. This chain uses TRBV9 with TRBJ1-3; the D is unclear. Trimming pared 0 bases from V and 0 bases from J, leaving 7 bases between. CDR3 length: 15 amino acids. Germline lookup yields CDR1 SGDLS and CDR2 YYNGEE.

The chain has TRBV9 and TRBJ2-1, with 8 bases identical to TRBD2. The germline V gene has CDR1 SGDLS and CDR2 YYNGEE. The CDR3 loop spans 15 amino acids. J gave up 3 bases and V 4 bases, and 6 bases lay outside the gene matches. CDR3 sequence: CASSLTSGDYNEQFF. The CDR3 DNA is TGTGCCAGCAGCCTTACTAGCGGAGACTACAATGAGCAGTTCTTC.

This sequence joins TRBV5-8 and TRBJ2-7; D gene unclear. The CDR3 contains 15 residues. Deletions cut 0 bases from V and 0 bases from J, with 10 bases between. Germline V lookup: CDR1 SGHTS, CDR2 YDEGEE. The CDR3 sequence: CASSLERRNSYEQYF. CDR3 DNA sequence: TGTGCCAGCAGCTTGGAGCGACGGAACTCCTACGAGCAGTACTTC.

The V and J genes are TRBV6-1 and TRBJ2-5; the D is unclear. The V end was cut by 3 bases, the J end by 0 bases, with 5 bases between. CDR1 and CDR2 (germline): MNHNS, SASEGT. The CDR3 totals 13 residues. CDR3 coding DNA: TGTGCCAGCAGTGACTTGTACCAAGAGACCCAGTACTTC. This encodes CASSDLYQETQYF.

The chain couples TRBV18 to TRBJ1-1, with D perhaps matching TRBD1 (6 bases). Germline V lookup: CDR1 KGHSH, CDR2 LQKENI. This CDR3 is 13 amino acids long. V lost 8 bases and J lost 1, with 11 bases in between. The CDR3 DNA is TGTGCCAGCACAGGGTTACGGAACACTGAAGCTTTCTTT. This codes for CASTGLRNTEAFF.

This rearrangement joins TRBV29-1 to TRBJ1-2, with D maybe TRBD1 (6 bases). The germline CDR1 and CDR2 sequences are SQVTM and ANQGSEA. CDR3 length: 12 amino acids. V dropped 1 base and J dropped 4 bases, with 7 bases sitting between them. CDR3: CSVEGTAYGYTF. CDR3 DNA: TGCAGCGTTGAAGGGACAGCCTATGGCTACACCTTC.

The chain joins TRBV18 to TRBJ1-1; tentatively, D is TRBD1 (5 bases). The CDR3 covers 12 residues. Trimming cost V 4 bases and J 10 bases, with 13 bases left between them. From germline, CDR1 is KGHSH and CDR2 LQKENI. As DNA, the CDR3 is TGTGCCAGCTCACGGGATGACAGCCGAGCTTTCTTT. This translates into CASSRDDSRAFF. The full variable domain, its missing parts supplied by reference TRBV18 and TRBJ1-1, is NAGVMQNPRHLVRRRGQEARLRCSPMKGHSHVYWYRQLPEEGLKFMVYLQKENIIDESGMPKERFSAEFPKEGPSILRIQQVVRGDSAAYFCASSRDDSRAFFGQGTRLTVV.

This chain connects TRBV19 to TRBJ2-7; D is perhaps TRBD2 (5 bases). The length of the CDR3 is 15 residues. The germline CDR1 and CDR2 sequences are LNHDA and SQIVND (reference sequence). V lost 5 bases to trimming and J lost 2 bases, with 16 bases between them. The CDR3 spells CASSRASGKTYEQYF. CDR3 nucleotide sequence: TGTGCCAGTAGTCGTGCGTCGGGGAAGACCTACGAGCAGTACTTC.

The chain carries TRBV5-1 and TRBJ1-3, with 8 bases that match TRBD1. CDR3 size: 15 residues. CDR1 is SGHRS and CDR2 is YFSETQ in the germline V gene. The J segment lost 7 bases and the V segment lost 4 bases, leaving 10 bases of the junction unmatched. CDR3 loop: CASSISGQVPNTIYF. In nucleotides, the CDR3 is TGCGCCAGCAGCATCTCGGGACAGGTCCCCAACACCATATATTTT.

The chain uses TRBV5-1 and TRBJ2-1; 8 nucleotides line up with TRBD2. The trim removed 9 bases at V and 4 bases at J, leaving 12 bases unmatched. The CDR3 loop spans 15 amino acids. Per the germline V gene, CDR1 is SGHRS and CDR2 is YFSETQ. DNA for the CDR3: TGCGCCACCCACCTCGGGGGGGCGAATTACAATGAGCAGTTCTTC. Residues: CATHLGGANYNEQFF.

This chain uses TRBV19 with TRBJ2-7; tentatively, D is TRBD1 (5 bases). V lost 2 bases to trimming and J lost 7 bases, with 12 bases between them. The CDR3 is made up of 13 amino acids. The germline CDR1 and CDR2 sequences are LNHDA and SQIVND (reference sequence). The CDR3 here is CASSIRWGVEQYF. The CDR3 bases are TGTGCCAGTAGTATACGTTGGGGCGTAGAGCAGTACTTC.

The rearrangement joins TRBV9 to TRBJ1-3; perhaps TRBD1 as D (6 bases). V was shortened by 3 bases and J by 4 bases, with 14 bases between the two germline ends. Germline CDR1 reads SGDLS; CDR2 reads YYNGEE. The CDR3 is 15 residues long. CDR3 DNA: TGTGCCAGCAGCGCCCCTGGGGGGGCCGGAAACACCATATATTTT. Residues: CASSAPGGAGNTIYF.

CDR3 protein: CASSMAPGAANYGYTF. CDR3 DNA sequence: TGTGCCAGTAGTATGGCCCCGGGAGCAGCTAACTATGGCTACACCTTC. The chain employs TRBV19 and TRBJ1-2; D unresolved. The CDR3 runs 16 residues. Trimming removed 3 bases from V and 0 bases from J, with 14 bases in between. Germline CDR1 reads LNHDA; CDR2 reads SQIVND (reference sequence).

The rearrangement uses TRBV6-1 and TRBJ2-3; 10 nucleotides agree with TRBD2. The CDR3 runs 15 residues. After removal of 5 bases from V and 0 bases from J, the junction contained 2 bases not matched to a gene. Germline CDR1 reads MNHNS; CDR2 reads SASEGT. In DNA, the CDR3 is TGTGCCAGCAGTTTAGCGGGGGGTAGCACAGATACGCAGTATTTT. It translates to CASSLAGGSTDTQYF.